The clone carrying this T cell receptor beta chain was detected a few times. Its matching antigen is unknown. Via CD45RO/CCR7/CD25/CD127/CD95/CD27, cells of the CD4+ naive, central memory, regulatory and stem cell-like memory subsets were sorted. The whole isolated RNA underwent reverse transcription, so sequencing captured expressed TCRB transcripts. Mean read depth for naive, central memory and regulatory T cell samples was around 3.5 million reads. The method was immunoSEQ multiplex PCR; TCRdb's version includes in-frame clones alone and lacks a portion of them. Here the sample spans roughly 150,000 clones, around 8.6% being singletons. This entry comes from a study of beta chain features in type 1 diabetes. The study, taken as a whole, reports: Because the template was cDNA, high-expressing cells might be over-represented. Moderately but significantly shorter TCRB CDR3s were found in Type 1 diabetes patients in all four CD4+ subsets.

The CDR3 loop spans 15 amino acids. CDR1 SNHLY and CDR2 FYNNEI come from the germline V gene. Unmatched junction bases numbered 13, after V lost 8 bases and J lost 5 bases. The receptor was isolated from a young woman with type 1 diabetes. The chain carries TRBV2 and TRBJ1-2; 8 bases are a match to TRBD1. The sequencing sample was made of central memory CD4+ T cells from blood. The CDR3 DNA reads TGTGCCAGCTCCTCTGACAGGGGCGGCCGGTATGGCTACACCTTC. Its protein is CASSSDRGGRYGYTF.